The present T cell receptor beta chain was sequenced within a study of cytomegalovirus exposure and HLA in healthy donors. V was clipped by 2 bases and J by 0 bases, with 10 bases between them. Germline lookup yields CDR1 MNHEY and CDR2 SVGAGI. The length of the CDR3 is 15 residues. In the PCR, 60 Vbeta and 13 Jbeta primers were used. Some clones are missing from TCRdb's copy, which holds only in-frame ones; the method was immunoSEQ multiplex PCR. The sample has more than 90,000 clones; about four fifths are singletons. Study-level findings and limits: CMV serostatus was the sole immune exposure data available. The CMV antigen specificity of a few CMV-associated chains was confirmed through in vitro analysis. Analyses of presence and absence presupposed an approximately uniform sequencing depth across donors. Among TCR beta chains, those listed as cytomegalovirus-associated numbered over 150.

Remarks on this clone: Its target is not known.

The V and J genes are TRBV6-5 and TRBJ1-1; D unresolved. Sequencing used PBMCs. The receptor comes from a woman in her forties in good health and CMV-seronegative. In DNA form, the CDR3 reads TGTGCCAGCAGTTACGGAGGAGGGATGAACACTGAAGCTTTCTTT. Residues: CASSYGGGMNTEAFF.